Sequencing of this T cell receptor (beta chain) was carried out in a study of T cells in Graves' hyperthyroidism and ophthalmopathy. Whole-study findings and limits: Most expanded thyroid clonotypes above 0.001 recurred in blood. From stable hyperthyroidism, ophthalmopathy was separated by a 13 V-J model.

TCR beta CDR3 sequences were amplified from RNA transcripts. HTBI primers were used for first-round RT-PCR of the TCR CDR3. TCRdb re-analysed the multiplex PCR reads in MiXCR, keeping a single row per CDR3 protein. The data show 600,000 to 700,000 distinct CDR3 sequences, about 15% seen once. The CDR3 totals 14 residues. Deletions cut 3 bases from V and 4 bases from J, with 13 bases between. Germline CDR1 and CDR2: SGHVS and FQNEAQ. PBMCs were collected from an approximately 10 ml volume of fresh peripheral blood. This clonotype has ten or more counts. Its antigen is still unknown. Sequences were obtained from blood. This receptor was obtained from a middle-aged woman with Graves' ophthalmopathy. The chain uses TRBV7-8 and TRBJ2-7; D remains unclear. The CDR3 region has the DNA TGTGCCAGCAGCTTTGGGGTGGTGGGGTACGAGCAGTACTTC. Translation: CASSFGVVGYEQYF.